This T cell receptor (beta chain) was sequenced in a study of cytomegalovirus exposure and HLA in healthy donors. The wider study: Roughly 180 million T cells yielded roughly 120 million unique TCR beta sequences, as an earlier analysis found.

The CDR3 has 16 residues. V lost 0 bases, J lost 9 bases, and 18 bases lay in between. Germline V lookup: CDR1 LGHNA, CDR2 YSLEER. Primers: 60 Vbeta forward and 13 Jbeta reverse. In the study's own analysis: About 11 million shared chains were among the approximately 82 million unique TCR beta chains that a later analysis counted. The data were produced by immunoSEQ multiplex PCR, yet TCRdb's version contains in-frame clones alone and is incomplete. D and trimming were read from the DNA, whereas the V and J calls and clone size are those reported in that table. The repertoire consists of roughly 200,000 clones, with about 86% occurring once and the leading ten covering over 1.5%. Turning to this clone: Its antigen is not known.

The study, taken as a whole, reports: Most TCR sequences proved rare, with some public TCRs found in many donors.

This chain joins TRBV4-3 and TRBJ2-4, with D possibly matching TRBD1 (6 bases). The sample taken for sequencing was PBMCs. The sequence came from a man aged 40-49 years in good health and CMV-seropositive. CDR3 bases: TGCGCCAGCAGCCAAGATCGGGACACCGGCCAGGTCATTCAGTACTTC. Amino acids: CASSQDRDTGQVIQYF.